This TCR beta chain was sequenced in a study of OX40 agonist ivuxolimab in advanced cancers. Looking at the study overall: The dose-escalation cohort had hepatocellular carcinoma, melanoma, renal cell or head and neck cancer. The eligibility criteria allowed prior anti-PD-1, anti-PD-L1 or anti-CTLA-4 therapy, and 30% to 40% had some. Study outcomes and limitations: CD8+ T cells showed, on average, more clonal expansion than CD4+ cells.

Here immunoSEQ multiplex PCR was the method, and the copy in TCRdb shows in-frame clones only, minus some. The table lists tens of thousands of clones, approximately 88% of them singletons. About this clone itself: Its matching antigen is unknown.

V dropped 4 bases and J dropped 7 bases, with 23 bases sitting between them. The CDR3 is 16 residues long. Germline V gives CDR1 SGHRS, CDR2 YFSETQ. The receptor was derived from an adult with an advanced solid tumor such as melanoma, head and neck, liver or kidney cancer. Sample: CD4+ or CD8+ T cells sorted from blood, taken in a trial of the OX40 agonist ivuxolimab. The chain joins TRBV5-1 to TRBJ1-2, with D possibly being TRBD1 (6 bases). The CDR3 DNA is TGCGCCAGCAGCCCGGATGGACAGATCCCCCTTGGTGGCTACACCTTC. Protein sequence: CASSPDGQIPLGGYTF.